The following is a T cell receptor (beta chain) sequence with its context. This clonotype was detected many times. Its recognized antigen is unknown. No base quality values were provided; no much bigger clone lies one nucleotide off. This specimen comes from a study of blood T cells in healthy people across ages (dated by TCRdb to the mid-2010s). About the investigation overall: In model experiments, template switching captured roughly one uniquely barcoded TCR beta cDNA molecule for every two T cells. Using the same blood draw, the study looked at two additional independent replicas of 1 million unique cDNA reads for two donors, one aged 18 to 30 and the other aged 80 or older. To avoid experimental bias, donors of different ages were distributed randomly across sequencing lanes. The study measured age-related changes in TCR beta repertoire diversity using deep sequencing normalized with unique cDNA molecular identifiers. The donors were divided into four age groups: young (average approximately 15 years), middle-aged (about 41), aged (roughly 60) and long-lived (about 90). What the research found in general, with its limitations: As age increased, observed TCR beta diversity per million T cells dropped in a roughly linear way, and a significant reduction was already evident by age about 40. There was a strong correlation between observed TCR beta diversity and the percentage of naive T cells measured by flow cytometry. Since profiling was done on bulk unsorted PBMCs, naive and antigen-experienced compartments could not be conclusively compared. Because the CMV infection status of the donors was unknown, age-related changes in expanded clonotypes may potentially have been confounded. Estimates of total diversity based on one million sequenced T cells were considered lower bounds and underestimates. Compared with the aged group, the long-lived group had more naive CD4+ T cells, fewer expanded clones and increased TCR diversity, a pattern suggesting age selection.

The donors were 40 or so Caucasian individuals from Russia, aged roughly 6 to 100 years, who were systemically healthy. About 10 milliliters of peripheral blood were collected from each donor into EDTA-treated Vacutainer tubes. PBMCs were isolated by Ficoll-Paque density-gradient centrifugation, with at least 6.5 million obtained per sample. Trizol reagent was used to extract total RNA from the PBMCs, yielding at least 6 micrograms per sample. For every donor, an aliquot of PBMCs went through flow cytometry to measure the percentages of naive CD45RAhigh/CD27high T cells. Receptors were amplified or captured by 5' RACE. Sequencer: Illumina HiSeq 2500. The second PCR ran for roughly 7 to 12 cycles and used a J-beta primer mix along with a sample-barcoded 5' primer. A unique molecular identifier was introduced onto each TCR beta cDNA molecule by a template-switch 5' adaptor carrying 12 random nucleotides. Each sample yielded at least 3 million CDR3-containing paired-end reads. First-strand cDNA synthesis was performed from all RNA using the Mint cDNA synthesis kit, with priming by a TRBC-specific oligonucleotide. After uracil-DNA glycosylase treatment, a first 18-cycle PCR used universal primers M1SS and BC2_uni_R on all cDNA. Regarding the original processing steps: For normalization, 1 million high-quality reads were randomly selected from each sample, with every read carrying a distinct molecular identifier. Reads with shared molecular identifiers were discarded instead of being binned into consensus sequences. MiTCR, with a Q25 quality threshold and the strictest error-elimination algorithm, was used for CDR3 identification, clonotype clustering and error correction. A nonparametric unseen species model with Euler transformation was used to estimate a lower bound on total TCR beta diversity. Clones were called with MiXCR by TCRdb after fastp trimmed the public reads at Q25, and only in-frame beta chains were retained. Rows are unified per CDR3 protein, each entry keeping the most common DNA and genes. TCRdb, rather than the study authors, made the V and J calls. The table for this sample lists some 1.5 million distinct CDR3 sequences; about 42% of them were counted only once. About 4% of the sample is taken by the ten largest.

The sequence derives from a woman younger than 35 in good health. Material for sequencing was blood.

The CDR3 reads CASSVWSQADYGYTF. The base sequence is TGTGCCAGCAGCGTATGGTCACAAGCTGACTATGGCTACACCTTC. The chain is made from TRBV9 and TRBJ1-2, with the D gene call left open. Relative to germline, V is 1 base shorter and J is 3 bases shorter, with 13 bases between their ends. The CDR3 covers 15 residues, taking in both the cysteine and the phenylalanine. The kept DNA is CDR3 alone, 45 bases in frame from the first base. Looking up the germline V gene yields CDR1 SGDLS and CDR2 YYNGEE.